This T cell receptor beta chain stems from a study of MAIT cells during Salmonella Paratyphi A infection (dated by TCRdb to the late 2010s). Regarding the research as a whole: Adult volunteers aged 18 to 60 swallowed one dose of 1-5x10^3 CFU of S. Paratyphi A strain NVGH308. Diagnosed volunteers received ciprofloxacin 500 mg twice daily for 14 days starting at diagnosis. Overall study results and their limits: Although the availability of volunteer samples limited sample sizes, the sizes were judged adequate for detecting differences between groups. MAIT cell TRBV usage was oligoclonal with a preference for TRBV20 and TRBV6, and infection did not appear to change this usage. Compared with healthy controls, diagnosed volunteers had more expansion or contraction among the top five MAIT clonotypes (roughly 0.5 versus 0.14), suggesting that infection reshaped the repertoire. From baseline to mid-infection, the space taken up by over-represented MAIT clonotypes dropped significantly (roughly 0.18 to 0.096), whereas no significant difference was seen post-infection.

On this clonotype itself: Its antigen remains unidentified. The input lacks base qualities; no much larger clone sits a single base away.

Trimming costs V 4 bases and J 6 bases, and their ends lie 15 bases apart. The CDR3 sequence holds 15 residues, the cysteine and phenylalanine included. The only DNA kept is the CDR3, 45 bases in frame from the first base. The germline V gene encodes CDR1 KGHDR and CDR2 SFDVKD. The time point tag for this specimen amounts to: after infection, following antibiotic treatment. MAIT cells were defined as Valpha7.2+ CD161+ T cells and identified and sorted by flow cytometry. Over time, circulating MAIT cell TCRbeta repertoires were profiled in 5 or 6 volunteers who came down with enteric fever following controlled oral challenge with live Salmonella Paratyphi A. MAIT cell samples were contributed by each diagnosed volunteer at pre-infection, mid-infection and post-infection timepoints. Enteric fever was diagnosed on the basis of Paratyphi A bacteremia and/or persistent fever above 38 degrees C lasting more than 12 hours. Challenged volunteers were diagnosed with infection between day 4 and day 7 after challenge. Between 5,000 and 10,000 MAIT cells per sample were sorted directly into RNAqueous-Micro lysis buffer for RNA extraction. Lymphoprep gradient centrifugation was used to isolate peripheral blood mononuclear cells from blood samples and leukocyte cones. A BD FACSAria Fusion or BD FACSAria III sorter was used for cell sorting.

Receptor libraries were prepared by 5' RACE. TCRbeta was amplified in two rounds of PCR using Phusion High-Fidelity polymerase, and the primers added sample-specific barcodes. To build the TCRbeta libraries, template-switch cDNA synthesis was carried out using SMARTScribe reverse transcriptase along with a TRBC-specific primer. After barcoding, samples were pooled and then prepared using the NEBNext Ultra DNA Library Prep Kit for Illumina. Libraries were sequenced on an Illumina MiSeq with the MiSeq reagent kit v2, 300 cycles. Turning to the authors' computational methods: Jemultiplexer was used to demultiplex reads by barcode, and MiTCR with default parameters handled the alignment. Non-functional sequences were removed with VDJtools, and each clonotype was defined by its amino acid sequence, with frequencies calculated from the assigned sequence reads. Clonal space homeostasis binned clonotypes by frequency as over-represented (0.05-1), large, medium and small. TCRdb reran the public reads through fastp at Q25 and MiXCR, keeping productive beta chains. CDR3 protein sequences are deduplicated, and each keeps its most common genes and DNA. TCRdb's processing, not the authors' own work, is the source of the V and J calls. Within this sample are roughly 730 distinct CDR3 sequences, with around a third of them counted one time only. 30% to 40% of the sample is in the top ten clones.

Sequenced here: MAIT cells from PBMCs, sampled at the last sampling point of the challenge study. The TCR sequence derives from a person aged 18 to 75 who was deliberately infected with Salmonella Paratyphi A in a paratyphoid fever challenge study. The chain joins TRBV24-1 to TRBJ1-5; a tentative D call is TRBD1 (5 bases match). The nucleotides read TGTGCCACCAGTGAGACCGACAGATATTCTCAGCCCCAGCATTTT. This gives the protein CATSETDRYSQPQHF.